This T cell receptor (beta chain) emerged from a study of neurological immune-mediated disorders. This clonotype was observed at least ten times. The antigen is unknown. Study-wide points: HTLV-1-associated myelopathy led in TCR clonal expansion, while multiple sclerosis ranked lowest, below healthy controls. There were no CDR3 amino acid sequences shared by expanded clones across subjects, a result suggesting private repertoires in all groups.

V lost 2 bases to trimming and J lost 6 bases, with 10 bases between them. Germline V gene sequence: CDR1 SGHRS, CDR2 YFSETQ. This CDR3 contains 13 residues. Time point meaning: longitudinal time-point 2. 2 million unsorted PBMCs were stored in RNAlater at -80 °C before RNA extraction. The method for making cDNA was 5'RACE, and it used 10-nucleotide random UMIs. TCRdb fed the 5' RACE reads into MiXCR, producing one record per CDR3 protein. The top ten hold around 5.3% of the sample, which has some 100,000 distinct CDR3 sequences, about 12% seen once. The TCR was taken from a female donor with HTLV-1-associated myelopathy (HAM/TSP). Sequenced material: PBMCs. This sequence joins TRBV5-1 and TRBJ2-3; no clear D gene. The CDR3 protein is CASSFQSWDTQYF. The CDR3 DNA reads as TGCGCCAGCAGCTTCCAGTCGTGGGATACGCAGTATTTT.